This T cell receptor (beta chain) stems from a study of human thymus T cells. Here immunoSEQ multiplex PCR was the method, and the copy in TCRdb shows in-frame clones only, minus some. The data hold tens of thousands of clones, with 94% observed a single time. V was pared by 1 base and J by 3 bases, with 14 bases between. This CDR3 has 16 residues. The germline CDR1 and CDR2 sequences are MNHEY and SMNVEV (reference sequence). Among the donors, all were healthy Finnish infants having corrective surgery for congenital heart defects. Genomic DNA was extracted from every available blood leukocyte. This receptor was obtained from a boy in the first two years of life with a congenital heart defect but otherwise immunologically healthy. Material: blood. The gene calls are TRBV27 and TRBJ2-3; perhaps TRBD2 as D (7 bases). CDR3 sequence reads: CASSLLGGGPTDTQYF. For the CDR3, the DNA is TGTGCCAGCAGTTTATTAGGGGGAGGGCCGACAGATACGCAGTATTTT.